This entry is about one T cell receptor beta chain. The sample holds many counts of this clonotype. No antigen is known for it. No qualities accompany the bases; no much larger clone lies one base away. Graves' hyperthyroidism was defined as stable when no progression to ophthalmopathy occurred over 18 months of follow-up. The hyperthyroidism patients were between 18 and 65 years old and newly diagnosed, with a disease duration of less than 2 months. The study excluded patients with uncontrolled infections, other autoimmune diseases, pregnancy or lactation. Diagnoses were established on the basis of clinical symptoms, serum thyroxine and TRAb, thyroid ultrasound, and orbital computed tomography. Ficoll-Paque density gradient centrifugation was used to isolate PBMCs from approximately 10 ml of fresh peripheral blood. Total RNA was extracted using Trizol reagent, and RNA quality was assessed on an Agilent 2100 Bioanalyzer.

The V end loses 3 bases and the J end loses 3 bases, and a stretch of 9 bases separates them. CDR1 and CDR2 (MDHEN, SYDVKM) derive from the germline V gene. The CDR3 covers 14 residues, taking in both the cysteine and the phenylalanine. The kept DNA is CDR3 alone, 42 bases in frame from the first base. The TCR beta CDR3 regions were amplified from the RNA transcripts. The first round of RT-PCR for the TCR CDR3 was performed with the HTBI primer set and the Qiagen OneStep RT-PCR kit. A second multiplex PCR round built the libraries, followed by size selection and purification. Paired-end sequencing of the libraries was performed with 100 bp reads on an Illumina HiSeq2000. As for the authors' bioinformatics: Raw data were processed with SOAPnuke, discarding reads with adapters, uncalled bases, mean Phred below 15, or no exact constant-primer or identifier match. High-quality paired reads were merged using COPE v1.2.5, and each unique nucleotide sequence was defined as a clonotype. MiTCR v1.1 was used to align clonotypes to the IMGT TRBV, TRBD and TRBJ reference segments. The analysis included only V-J combinations with a frequency above 0.0001, which together covered roughly 99% of the repertoires. A TCS score was defined as the ratio between F50 (clonal expansion) and ExV (chaos), using BLOSUM62-based TCRdist between CDR3 peptides within each V-J. Welch's t-statistics and random forest reduced roughly 500 V-J features to 13, which were used in a naive Bayes classifier (R e1071). The public reads were run again by TCRdb, first through fastp at Q25 and then through MiXCR, and only productive beta chains were kept. Entries that share a CDR3 protein sequence are merged under the most common genes and DNA. The authors' filters were not applied to this entry. This sample holds about 620,000 distinct CDR3 sequences; about 17% were observed only once. Jointly, the top ten make up 3.5% to 4% of the sample.

The sample originates from a study of T cells in Graves' hyperthyroidism and ophthalmopathy (dated 2019 in TCRdb). Concerning the study at large: Peripheral blood was collected at initial diagnosis, before any treatment. To identify TCR V-J signatures that set the groups apart, the researchers used a discovery cohort of roughly 100 patients, made up of approximately 43 with Graves' ophthalmopathy and around 58 with stable Graves' hyperthyroidism. Prospective prediction of ophthalmopathy was tested in an independent validation cohort of fewer than 20 hyperthyroidism patients and roughly 16 patients who later progressed to ophthalmopathy. The approximately 97 discovery patients were randomly divided into training and test sets at a 7:3 ratio. In several Graves' hyperthyroidism patients, the study also compared T-cell repertoires from thyroid tissue with T-cell repertoires from blood. Once sampling was done, hyperthyroidism patients were given methimazole at a starting dose of 30 mg daily, whereas ophthalmopathy patients were given high-dose intravenous methylprednisolone. The paper reports TCR Vbeta CDR3 sequencing of approximately 140 peripheral blood samples: some 44 ophthalmopathy, about 75 hyperthyroidism and some 17 progressor patients.

Paper-wide results and their limitations: Sample size was not statistically predetermined, and blinding of investigators to group allocation was not performed. Most expanded thyroid clonotypes (frequency above 0.001) were also detected in blood, a finding suggesting that blood repertoires may reflect thyroid immune responses. During validation, the model predicted progression to ophthalmopathy a median of about 5.9 months ahead of onset, with just under 71% sensitivity and about 75% specificity. A model built on a 13 V-J signature distinguished ophthalmopathy from stable hyperthyroidism, reaching 85% to 90% sensitivity and around 81% specificity in cross-validation and 80%/75% in testing.

The chain couples TRBV28 to TRBJ1-5; a weak D assignment points to TRBD1 (5 bases agree). Sequences were obtained from blood. This TCR was recovered from a woman aged 30 to 39 with Graves' hyperthyroidism. CDR3 region: CASSLTQVNQPQHF. The DNA sequence reads TGTGCCAGCAGTTTGACACAGGTCAATCAGCCCCAGCATTTT.